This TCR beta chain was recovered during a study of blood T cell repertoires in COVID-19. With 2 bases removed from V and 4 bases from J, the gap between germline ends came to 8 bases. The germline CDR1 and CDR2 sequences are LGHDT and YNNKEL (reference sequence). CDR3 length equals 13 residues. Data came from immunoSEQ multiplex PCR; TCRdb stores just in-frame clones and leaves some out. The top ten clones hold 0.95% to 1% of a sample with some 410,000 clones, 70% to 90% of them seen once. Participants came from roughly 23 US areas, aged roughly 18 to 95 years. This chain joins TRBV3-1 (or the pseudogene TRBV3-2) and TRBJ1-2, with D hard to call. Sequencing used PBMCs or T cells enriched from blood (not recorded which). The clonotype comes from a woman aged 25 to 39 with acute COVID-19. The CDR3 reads CASSQMAGYGYTF. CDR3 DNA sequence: TGTGCCAGCAGCCAAATGGCAGGCTATGGCTACACCTTC.